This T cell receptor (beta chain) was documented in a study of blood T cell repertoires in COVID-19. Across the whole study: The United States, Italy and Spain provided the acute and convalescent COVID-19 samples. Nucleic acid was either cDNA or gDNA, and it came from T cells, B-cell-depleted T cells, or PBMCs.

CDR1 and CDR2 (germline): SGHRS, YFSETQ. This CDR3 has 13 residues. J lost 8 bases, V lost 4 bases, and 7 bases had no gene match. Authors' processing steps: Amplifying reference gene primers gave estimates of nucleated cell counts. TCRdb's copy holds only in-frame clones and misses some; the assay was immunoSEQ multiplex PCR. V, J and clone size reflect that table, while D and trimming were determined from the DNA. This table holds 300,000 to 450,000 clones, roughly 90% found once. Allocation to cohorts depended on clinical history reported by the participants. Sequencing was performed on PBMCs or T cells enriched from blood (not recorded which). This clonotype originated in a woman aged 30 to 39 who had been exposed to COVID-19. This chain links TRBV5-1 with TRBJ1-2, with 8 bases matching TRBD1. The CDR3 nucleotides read TGCGCCAGCAGCGTACAGGGGGTCCACGGCTACACCTTC. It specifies CASSVQGVHGYTF.